These 12 T cell receptor beta chains were sequenced from one sample in a study of CD8+ T cells in alopecia areata. Treatment noted: oral pan-JAK inhibitor, 5-10 mg twice daily. Once RNA had been extracted, it was reverse transcribed into cDNA to act as the sequencing template. Generated by immunoSEQ multiplex PCR, the TCRdb table keeps only in-frame clones and is missing some. The sample yields some 160,000 clones, roughly 65% seen once. The specimen was CD4+ T cells sorted from blood, collected at week 4, from a patient treated with tofacitinib. These receptors originate from a human donor with alopecia areata.

The sample holds a few counts of this clone. This chain joins TRBV27 and TRBJ2-7; D is ambiguous. CDR3 length equals 13 residues. Germline CDR1 MNHEY, CDR2 SMNVEV (reference sequence). V shed 4 bases and J shed 2 bases, with 9 bases lying between them. This CDR3 is CASSSANPYEQYF. CDR3 in DNA: TGTGCCAGCAGTTCAGCCAACCCCTACGAGCAGTACTTC.

J is TRBJ1-1 and V is TRBV7-3; the D is unclear. Trimming took off 2 bases at V and 4 bases at J, with 8 bases between the two ends. The CDR3 runs to 13 residues. The germline V gene has CDR1 SGHTA and CDR2 FQGTGA. Here the CDR3 DNA reads TGTGCCAGCAGCTTAGTCGACGGCACTGAAGCTTTCTTT. Translating gives CASSLVDGTEAFF.

This chain links TRBV20-1 with TRBJ2-3; D remains ambiguous. Germline V gene sequence: CDR1 DFQATT, CDR2 SNEGSKA (reference sequence). This CDR3 comprises 11 residues. The V and J ends lost 1 base and 3 bases respectively, with 2 bases between them. The CDR3 region has the DNA TGCAGTGCTAGAGGGACAGATACGCAGTATTTT. Translation: CSARGTDTQYF.

The rearrangement joins TRBV5-1 to TRBJ2-7, with D perhaps TRBD1 (6 bases). Between the trimmed V and J ends, which lost 4 bases and 7 bases, there was a span of 15 bases. The CDR3 sequence is 13 residues long. Per the germline V gene, CDR1 is SGHRS and CDR2 is YFSETQ. The CDR3 region has the DNA TGCGCCAGCAGCCTTTGGGGGCCGGGGGAGCAGTACTTC. Its protein is CASSLWGPGEQYF.

The V and J genes are TRBV30 and TRBJ2-7, with D possibly being TRBD2 (7 bases). Germline V CDR1 and CDR2: GTSNPN, SVGIG (reference sequence). V lost 8 bases and J lost 5, with 19 bases in between. The CDR3 is made up of 13 amino acids. The CDR3 reads CALGRGAPNEQYF. CDR3 bases: TGTGCCCTTGGCCGGGGGGCGCCCAACGAGCAGTACTTC.

The chain recombines TRBV6-5 with TRBJ1-5; TRBD1 might be the D (5 bases). This CDR3 has 13 amino acids. V lost 6 bases and J 5 bases, leaving 11 bases between the germline ends. Germline CDR1 is MNHEY and CDR2 is SVGAGI. The CDR3 reads CASSQGRDQPQHF. The CDR3, as DNA: TGTGCCAGCAGCCAGGGACGGGATCAGCCCCAGCATTTT.

The chain employs TRBV18 and TRBJ2-3; D is possibly TRBD1 (5 bases). Trimming cost V 3 bases and J 3 bases, with 10 bases left between them. This CDR3 has 14 residues. The germline gives CDR1 KGHSH, CDR2 LQKENI. CDR3 nucleotides: TGTGCCAGCTCACCTAGCCAGGGAACAGATACGCAGTATTTT. Residues: CASSPSQGTDTQYF.

The V gene is TRBV5-1, the J gene TRBJ2-3; 7 nucleotides line up with TRBD1. CDR3 size: 15 residues. The V segment lost 0 bases and the J segment 5 bases; nucleotides outside the gene matches: 6. CDR1 is SGHRS, CDR2 YFSETQ, per germline. The CDR3 loop reads CASSLVPRDRDTQYF. The CDR3 bases are TGCGCCAGCAGCTTGGTACCCCGGGACAGAGATACGCAGTATTTT.

This chain links TRBV6-5 with TRBJ2-3; tentative D call: TRBD1 (6 bases). Per germline, CDR1 MNHEY and CDR2 SVGAGI. V lost 6 bases, J lost 3 bases, and 16 bases lay in between. The CDR3 extends over 15 amino acids. CDR3: CASRPGTSSTDTQYF. As DNA, the CDR3 is TGTGCCAGCAGACCCGGGACATCAAGTACAGATACGCAGTATTTT.

There are a few counts of this clone. This rearrangement joins TRBV11-1 to TRBJ2-3; D is tentatively TRBD1 or TRBD2 (5 bases each). The CDR3 spans 15 residues. The germline gives CDR1 SGHAT, CDR2 FQDESV (reference sequence). V was clipped by 6 bases and J by 2 bases, with 15 bases between them. The CDR3 bases are TGTGCCAGCAGTGGACAAAAGAGGGCCACAGATACGCAGTATTTT. Amino acid sequence: CASSGQKRATDTQYF.

The chain couples TRBV29-1 to TRBJ2-4, with D uncertain. The CDR3 extends over 11 amino acids. V lost 4 bases and J lost 11, with 12 bases in between. Germline V gives CDR1 SQVTM, CDR2 ANQGSEA. CDR3 DNA sequence: TGCAGCGTTGCAGACGCAAGCCTTCAGTACTTC. Protein sequence: CSVADASLQYF.

The chain links TRBV30 to TRBJ1-6, with D tentatively TRBD1 (5 bases). V dropped 2 bases and J dropped 5 bases, with 16 bases sitting between them. Looked up from germline, CDR1 is GTSNPN and CDR2 is SVGIG (reference sequence). This CDR3 has 16 residues. This chain's CDR3 is CAWSQVGGMDNSPLHF. For the CDR3, the DNA is TGTGCCTGGAGTCAAGTCGGGGGAATGGATAATTCACCCCTCCACTTT.